This T cell receptor beta chain was recovered during a study of glioma-infiltrating T cells. Study results and caveats: Very few CDR3 sequences were shared between tissue and blood.

As regards this clonotype: As yet, its antigen is unknown.

The iRepertoire nested amplicon-rescue multiplex PCR amplified TCR alpha and beta CDR3s from RNA. Via MiXCR, TCRdb re-called the multiplex PCR reads, giving one row per CDR3 protein. The table shows some 16,000 distinct CDR3 sequences, with roughly 50% occurring only once. Trimming stripped 4 bases from V and 5 bases from J, with 11 bases between. The germline CDR1 and CDR2 sequences are MNHEY and SMNVEV (reference sequence). This CDR3 has 13 residues. The sequence was collected from a human donor with low-grade glioma or glioblastoma, undergoing nonglioma brain surgery, or in good health (not recorded which). The sample comprised glioma tissue, nonneoplastic brain tissue, or PBMCs (not recorded which). The J gene is TRBJ1-1, the V gene TRBV27, with TRBD1 as a possible D gene (5 bases). The CDR3 coding sequence is TGTGCCAGCAGTTCCCCGGAGGGGACTGAAGCTTTCTTT. Translated, it gives CASSSPEGTEAFF.